This is a list of T cell receptor beta chains from one sample in a study of shared clonotypes between healthy human individuals. The data were produced by immunoSEQ multiplex PCR, yet TCRdb's version contains in-frame clones alone and is incomplete. The table includes 2 million to 2.5 million clones, 95% detected once. The material sequenced was naive CD4+ T cells sorted from blood. These receptors all stem from a man aged 18 to 29 in good health. Each CDR3 is given with its conserved first and last residue. D genes are given only for firm matches. Clone size, where shown, is once, few, many, or a class for clones that have expanded.

>.|TRBJ2-1|TRBD2|TRBV18
CASSILAGDNEQFF
TGTGCCAGCTCCATTCTAGCGGGAGACAATGAGCAGTTCTTC
>.|TRBJ2-7|.|TRBV30
CAWSFVPPYEQYF
TGTGCCTGGAGTTTCGTTCCGCCCTACGAGCAGTACTTC
>.|TRBJ1-1|.|TRBV6-5
CASSSPGTEAFF
TGTGCCAGCAGTTCCCCAGGCACTGAAGCTTTCTTT
>.|TRBJ1-4|.|TRBV4-1
CASSQGNVRGGGEKLFF
TGCGCCAGCAGCCAAGGAAACGTACGGGGAGGGGGTGAAAAACTGTTTTTT
>.|TRBJ2-2|TRBD1|TRBV18
CASSPRTGANTGELFF
TGTGCCAGCTCACCCAGGACAGGGGCGAACACCGGGGAGCTGTTTTTT
>.|TRBJ2-1|.|TRBV3-1/TRBV3-2
CASSHEQFF
TGTGCCAGCAGCCATGAGCAGTTCTTC
>.|TRBJ1-2|.|TRBV30
CAWSSGGGVGYTF
TGTGCCTGGAGTTCCGGGGGGGGTGTTGGCTACACCTTC
>.|TRBJ1-2|.|TRBV4-3
CASSQEPHSNYGYTF
TGCGCCAGCAGCCAAGAGCCTCACTCTAACTATGGCTACACCTTC
>.|TRBJ2-2|.|TRBV27
CASSTQGLLTGELFF
TGTGCCAGCAGTACCCAGGGACTTCTCACCGGGGAGCTGTTTTTT
>.|TRBJ2-7|TRBD2|TRBV4-3
CASSQVLAGGYEQYF
TGCGCCAGCAGCCAAGTCCTAGCGGGAGGTTACGAGCAGTACTTC
>.|TRBJ2-2|.|TRBV5-1
CASRSEYTGELFF
TGCGCCAGCAGGTCTGAGTACACCGGGGAGCTGTTTTTT
>.|TRBJ2-7|.|TRBV9
CASSVEAQISYEQYF
TGTGCCAGCAGCGTAGAGGCACAAATCTCCTACGAGCAGTACTTC
>.|TRBJ2-7|.|TRBV5-6
CASSLAGLGGEQYF
TGTGCCAGCAGCTTGGCCGGATTGGGGGGAGAGCAGTACTTC
>.|TRBJ2-7|TRBD2|TRBV6-5
CASSHRTSGSYEQYF
TGTGCCAGCAGTCACAGGACTAGCGGGAGTTACGAGCAGTACTTC
>.|TRBJ1-1|TRBD1|TRBV12-5
CASGLARDSQLMNTEAFF
TGTGCTAGTGGTTTGGCTCGGGACAGCCAACTAATGAACACTGAAGCTTTCTTT
>.|TRBJ1-1|.|TRBV10-3
CAISAHGGDTEAFF
TGTGCCATCAGTGCTCACGGCGGGGACACTGAAGCTTTCTTT
>.|TRBJ2-1|.|TRBV4-1
CASSHWALQSSYNEQFF
TGCGCCAGCAGCCACTGGGCACTCCAGAGCTCCTACAATGAGCAGTTCTTC
>few|TRBJ1-1|.|TRBV29-1
CSVARTFNTEAFF
TGCAGCGTGGCGAGGACCTTTAACACTGAAGCTTTCTTT
>.|TRBJ2-7|.|TRBV4-1
CASSQLLRDVGDEQYF
TGCGCCAGCAGCCAACTCCTCCGGGACGTGGGGGACGAGCAGTACTTC
>.|TRBJ2-1|.|TRBV5-4
CASSMTGSSYNEQFF
TGTGCCAGCAGCATGACAGGTAGCTCCTACAATGAGCAGTTCTTC
>.|TRBJ2-5|TRBD2|TRBV4-1
CASSQDSGRQETQYF
TGCGCCAGCAGCCAAGATAGCGGGCGCCAAGAGACCCAGTACTTC
>.|TRBJ2-2|.|TRBV18
CASSSQGITGELFF
TGTGCCAGCTCCTCCCAGGGAATCACCGGGGAGCTGTTTTTT
>.|TRBJ2-5|TRBD2|TRBV6-1
CASSEVGGGSRETQYF
TGTGCCAGCAGTGAAGTCGGCGGGGGTAGTCGTGAGACCCAGTACTTC
>.|TRBJ1-5|.|TRBV5-6
CASSDQPNQPQHF
TGTGCCAGCAGCGATCAACCGAATCAGCCCCAGCATTTT
>.|TRBJ2-3|.|TRBV5-6
CASSFGLPQQYF
TGTGCCAGCAGCTTTGGACTCCCCCAGCAGTATTTT
>.|TRBJ2-7|.|TRBV2
CASSDQGGPTYEQYF
TGTGCCAGCAGTGATCAGGGCGGTCCGACCTACGAGCAGTACTTC
>once|TRBJ1-5|.|TRBV19
CASSLGGRVSNQPQHF
TGTGCCAGTAGCTTGGGAGGGAGGGTCAGCAATCAGCCCCAGCATTTT
>.|TRBJ1-4|.|TRBV7-9
CASSLRGGDYGHEKLFF
TGTGCCAGCAGCTTACGAGGAGGGGACTATGGGCATGAAAAACTGTTTTTT
>.|TRBJ1-2|.|TRBV18
CASSPEGAGNYGYTF
TGTGCCAGCTCACCAGAAGGGGCAGGGAACTATGGCTACACCTTC
>.|TRBJ2-7|.|TRBV6-1
CASRSARLQEQYF
TGTGCCAGCAGATCAGCCAGGTTACAAGAGCAGTACTTC
>.|TRBJ2-2|.|TRBV28
CASSVGGLEAGELFF
TGTGCCAGCAGCGTCGGGGGCTTGGAAGCCGGGGAGCTGTTTTTT
>.|TRBJ1-1|.|TRBV18
CASSPRRGGGNTEAFF
TGTGCCAGCTCACCACGCCGTGGGGGAGGAAACACTGAAGCTTTCTTT
>.|TRBJ2-1|.|TRBV7-2
CASSLWIGEQFF
TGTGCCAGCAGCCTATGGATCGGGGAGCAGTTCTTC
>.|TRBJ2-7|TRBD1|TRBV5-6
CASSLGTGGTYEQYF
TGTGCCAGCAGCTTGGGGACAGGGGGAACCTACGAGCAGTACTTC
>once|TRBJ2-3|TRBD1|TRBV5-1
CASRPGQLTDTQYF
TGCGCCAGCAGGCCGGGACAGTTGACAGATACGCAGTATTTT
>.|TRBJ1-1|TRBD1|TRBV27
CASTPQGANTEAFF
TGTGCCAGCACCCCACAGGGGGCGAACACTGAAGCTTTCTTT
>.|TRBJ2-1|.|TRBV5-1
CASSLDGSPGNEQFF
TGCGCCAGCAGCTTAGACGGGAGTCCTGGTAATGAGCAGTTCTTC
>once|TRBJ1-5|.|TRBV19
CASSQTGQSNQPQHF
TGTGCCAGTAGTCAAACCGGACAGTCAAATCAGCCCCAGCATTTT
>.|TRBJ2-7|.|TRBV6-5
CASRTGAGATYEQYF
TGTGCCAGCAGAACGGGGGCGGGAGCTACCTACGAGCAGTACTTC
>.|TRBJ1-2|.|TRBV6-1
CASSGGGRWTSNYGYTF
TGTGCCAGCAGTGGGGGAGGCAGGTGGACTAGTAACTATGGCTACACCTTC
>.|TRBJ1-6|.|TRBV10-3
CAISVGGNSNSPLHF
TGTGCCATCAGTGTAGGAGGGAACTCGAATTCACCCCTCCACTTT
>.|TRBJ1-1|.|TRBV2
CASSVGSMGTEAFF
TGTGCCAGCAGTGTTGGCAGCATGGGCACTGAAGCTTTCTTT